This T cell receptor beta chain was documented in a study of CD8 T cells in Susac syndrome. It was negative isolation that provided the CD8+ and CD4+ T cells, whereas TEMRA cells were enriched by FACS. This CDR3 comprises 14 residues. The ends were cut back, 4 bases at V and 5 bases at J, with 12 bases in the middle. Random hexamers were used to reverse transcribe roughly 0.45 to 1 ug of RNA. One entry per CDR3 protein results from TCRdb running MiXCR on the immunoSEQ multiplex PCR reads. Of about 300,000 distinct CDR3 sequences in the sample, about 91% were seen once. The V gene is TRBV12-3 or TRBV12-4, the J gene TRBJ1-5; D is uncertain. This sequence originates from a human donor with multiple sclerosis. Sequences were obtained from CD4+ T cells from PBMCs. The CDR3, as DNA: TGTGCCAGCAGTTGGCGGAGGGTGGATCAGCCCCAGCATTTT. This translates into CASSWRRVDQPQHF.